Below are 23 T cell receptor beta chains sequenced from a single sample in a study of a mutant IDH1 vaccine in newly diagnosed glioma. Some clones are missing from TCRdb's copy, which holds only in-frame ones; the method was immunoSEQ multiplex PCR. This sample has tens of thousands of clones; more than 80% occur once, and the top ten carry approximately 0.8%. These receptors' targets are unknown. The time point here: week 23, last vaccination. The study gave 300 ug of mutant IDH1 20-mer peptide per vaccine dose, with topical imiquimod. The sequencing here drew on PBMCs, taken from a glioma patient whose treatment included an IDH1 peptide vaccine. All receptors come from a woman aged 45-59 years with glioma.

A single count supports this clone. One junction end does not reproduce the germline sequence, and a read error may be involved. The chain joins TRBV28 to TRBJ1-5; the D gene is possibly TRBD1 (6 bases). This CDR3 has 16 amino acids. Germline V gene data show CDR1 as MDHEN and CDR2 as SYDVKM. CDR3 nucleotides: TGTGCCAGCACTTTAGGGGGGCTGTGGGGCAATCAGCCCCAGCATTTT. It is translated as CASTLGGLWGNQPQHF.

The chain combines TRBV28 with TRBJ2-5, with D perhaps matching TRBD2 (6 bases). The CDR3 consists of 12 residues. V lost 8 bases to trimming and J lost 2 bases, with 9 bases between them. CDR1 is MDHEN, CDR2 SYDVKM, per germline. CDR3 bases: TGTGCCAGCTGGGAGGTACAAGAGACCCAGTACTTC. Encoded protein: CASWEVQETQYF.

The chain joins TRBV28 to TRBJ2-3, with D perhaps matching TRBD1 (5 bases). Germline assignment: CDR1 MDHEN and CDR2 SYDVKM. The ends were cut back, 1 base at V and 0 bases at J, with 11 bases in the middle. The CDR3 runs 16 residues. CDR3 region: CASSLSTAISTDTQYF. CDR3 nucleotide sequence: TGTGCCAGCAGTTTATCGACAGCAATCAGCACAGATACGCAGTATTTT.

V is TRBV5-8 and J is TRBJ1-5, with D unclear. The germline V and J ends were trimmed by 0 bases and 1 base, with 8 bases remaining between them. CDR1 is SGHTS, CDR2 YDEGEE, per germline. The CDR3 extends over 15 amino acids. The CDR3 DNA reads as TGTGCCAGCAGCTTGGAGGTAGGGAGCAATCAGCCCCAGCATTTT. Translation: CASSLEVGSNQPQHF.

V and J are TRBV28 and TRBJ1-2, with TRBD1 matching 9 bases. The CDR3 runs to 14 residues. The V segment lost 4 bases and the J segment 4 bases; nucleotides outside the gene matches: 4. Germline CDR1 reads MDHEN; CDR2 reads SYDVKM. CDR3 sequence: CASSSQGASYGYTF. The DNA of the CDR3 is TGTGCCAGCAGTTCACAGGGGGCGAGCTATGGCTACACCTTC.

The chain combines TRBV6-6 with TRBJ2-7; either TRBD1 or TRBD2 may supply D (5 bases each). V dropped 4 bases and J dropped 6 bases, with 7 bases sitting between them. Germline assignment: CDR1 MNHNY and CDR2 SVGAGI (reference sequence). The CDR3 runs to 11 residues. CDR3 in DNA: TGTGCCAGCAGTTCCGGGGCCGAGCAGTACTTC. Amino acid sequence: CASSSGAEQYF.

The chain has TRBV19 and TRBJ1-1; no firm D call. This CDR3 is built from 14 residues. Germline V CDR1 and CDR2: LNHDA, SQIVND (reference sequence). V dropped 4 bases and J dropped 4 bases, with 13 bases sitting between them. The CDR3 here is CASSNGRWGTEAFF. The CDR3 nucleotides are TGTGCCAGTAGTAATGGACGTTGGGGCACTGAAGCTTTCTTT.

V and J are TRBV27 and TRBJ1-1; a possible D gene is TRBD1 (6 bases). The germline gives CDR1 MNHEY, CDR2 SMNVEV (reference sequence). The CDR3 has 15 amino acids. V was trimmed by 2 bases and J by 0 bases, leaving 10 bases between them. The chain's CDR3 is CASSLLRGMNTEAFF. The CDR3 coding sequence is TGTGCCAGCAGTTTACTCAGGGGAATGAACACTGAAGCTTTCTTT.

The CDR3 protein is CASSLRAETQYF. The DNA of the CDR3 is TGTGCCAGCAGCTTGAGAGCTGAGACCCAGTACTTC. The chain links TRBV5-4 to TRBJ2-5, with D unclear. Germline V gene sequence: CDR1 SGHNT, CDR2 YYREEE (reference sequence). The CDR3 runs to 12 residues. Deletions cut 1 base from V and 5 bases from J, with 6 bases between. Together with reference TRBV5-4 and TRBJ2-5, the CDR3 gives the full variable domain: ETGVTQSPTHLIKTRGQQVTLRCSSQSGHNTVSWYQQALGQGPQFIFQYYREEENGRGNFPPRFSGLQFPNYSSELNVNALELDDSALYLCASSLRAETQYFGPGTRLLVL.

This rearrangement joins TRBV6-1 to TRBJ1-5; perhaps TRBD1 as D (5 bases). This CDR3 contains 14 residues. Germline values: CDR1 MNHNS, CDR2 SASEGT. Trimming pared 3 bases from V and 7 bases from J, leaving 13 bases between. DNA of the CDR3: TGTGCCAGCAGTGAGCTGGGCAGGGCACAGCCCCAGCATTTT. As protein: CASSELGRAQPQHF.

The CDR3 DNA is TGTGCCATCAGTGAGGTAGAGGGTGGCACTGAAGCTTTCTTT. It translates to CAISEVEGGTEAFF. V and J are TRBV10-3 and TRBJ1-1; D is uncertain. The germline V gene has CDR1 ENHRY and CDR2 SYGVKD. Trimming stripped 2 bases from V and 4 bases from J, with 11 bases between. The CDR3 is 14 amino acids.

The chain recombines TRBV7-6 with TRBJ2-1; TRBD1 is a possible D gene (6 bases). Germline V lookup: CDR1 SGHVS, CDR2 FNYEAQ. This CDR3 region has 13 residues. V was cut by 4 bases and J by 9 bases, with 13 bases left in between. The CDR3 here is CASSSDSPFEQFF. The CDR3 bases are TGTGCCAGCAGCTCGGACAGCCCTTTTGAGCAGTTCTTC.

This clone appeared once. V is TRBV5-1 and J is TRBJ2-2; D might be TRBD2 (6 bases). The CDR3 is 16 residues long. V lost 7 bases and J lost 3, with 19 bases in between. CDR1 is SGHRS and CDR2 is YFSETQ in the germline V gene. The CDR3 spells CASATGGSGYTGELFF. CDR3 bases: TGCGCCAGCGCTACCGGGGGTAGCGGATACACCGGGGAGCTGTTTTTT. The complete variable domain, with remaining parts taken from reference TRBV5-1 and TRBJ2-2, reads KAGVTQTPRYLIKTRGQQVTLSCSPISGHRSVSWYQQTPGQGLQFLFEYFSETQRNKGNFPGRFSGRQFSNSRSEMNVSTLELGDSALYLCASATGGSGYTGELFFGEGSRLTVL.

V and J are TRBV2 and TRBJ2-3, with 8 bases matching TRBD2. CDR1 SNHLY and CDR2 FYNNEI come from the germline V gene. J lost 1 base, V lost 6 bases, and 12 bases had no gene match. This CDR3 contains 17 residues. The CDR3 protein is CASSAPSGSGGTDTQYF. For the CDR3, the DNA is TGTGCCAGCAGCGCCCCTAGTGGTAGCGGGGGCACAGATACGCAGTATTTT.

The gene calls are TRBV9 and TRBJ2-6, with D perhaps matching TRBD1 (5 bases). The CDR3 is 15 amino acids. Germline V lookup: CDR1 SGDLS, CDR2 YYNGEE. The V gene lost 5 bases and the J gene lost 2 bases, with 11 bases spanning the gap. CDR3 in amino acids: CASRAGQAGANVLTF. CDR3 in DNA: TGTGCCAGCAGAGCCGGACAAGCTGGGGCCAACGTCCTGACTTTC. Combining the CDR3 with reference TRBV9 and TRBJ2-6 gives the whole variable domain DSGVTQTPKHLITATGQRVTLRCSPRSGDLSVYWYQQSLDQGLQFLIQYYNGEERAKGNILERFSAQQFPDLHSELNLSSLELGDSALYFCASRAGQAGANVLTFGAGSRLTVL.

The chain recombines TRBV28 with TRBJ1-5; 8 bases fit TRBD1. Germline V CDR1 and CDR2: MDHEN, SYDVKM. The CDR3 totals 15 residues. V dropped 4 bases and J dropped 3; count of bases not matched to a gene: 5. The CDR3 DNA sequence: TGTGCCAGCAGTTCCCCGACAGGGGTCAATCAGCCCCAGCATTTT. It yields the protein CASSSPTGVNQPQHF. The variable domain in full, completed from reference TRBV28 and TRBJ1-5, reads DVKVTQSSRYLVKRTGEKVFLECVQDMDHENMFWYRQDPGLGLRLIYFSYDVKMKEKGDIPEGYSVSREKKERFSLILESASTNQTSMYLCASSSPTGVNQPQHFGDGTRLSIL.

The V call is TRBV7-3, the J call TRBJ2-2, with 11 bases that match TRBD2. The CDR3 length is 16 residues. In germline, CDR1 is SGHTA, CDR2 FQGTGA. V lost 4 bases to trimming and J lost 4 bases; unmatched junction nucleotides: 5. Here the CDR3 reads CASSSQGLAGTGELFF. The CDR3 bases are TGTGCCAGCAGCTCCCAAGGACTAGCGGGCACCGGGGAGCTGTTTTTT. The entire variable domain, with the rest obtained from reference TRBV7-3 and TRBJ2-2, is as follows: GAGVSQTPSNKVTEKGKYVELRCDPISGHTALYWYRQSLGQGPEFLIYFQGTGAADDSGLPNDRFFAVRPEGSVSTLKIQRTERGDSAVYLCASSSQGLAGTGELFFGEGSRLTVL.

CDR3 sequence (DNA): TGTGCCAGCAGCAACAGGGTACAGGGCTACACCTTC. Protein: CASSNRVQGYTF. The rearrangement uses TRBV9 and TRBJ1-2; TRBD1 might be the D (6 bases). This CDR3 region has 12 residues. CDR1 is SGDLS, CDR2 YYNGEE, per germline. Trimming stripped 4 bases from V and 8 bases from J, with 12 bases between.

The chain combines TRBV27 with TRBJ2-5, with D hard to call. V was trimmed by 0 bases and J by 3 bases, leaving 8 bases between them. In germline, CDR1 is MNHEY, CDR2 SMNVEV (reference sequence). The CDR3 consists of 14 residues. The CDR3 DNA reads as TGTGCCAGCAGTTTATCGAAGGGAAAAGAGACCCAGTACTTC. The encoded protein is CASSLSKGKETQYF.

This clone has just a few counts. The CDR3, as DNA: TGTGCCAGCAGTATGGGACAGGGAAATAACGAGCAGTACTTC. It is translated as CASSMGQGNNEQYF. The chain uses TRBV27 and TRBJ2-7; TRBD1 agrees at 9 bases. The V and J ends lost 5 bases and 5 bases, in that order; junction bases with no gene match: 7. Germline V gene lookup returns CDR1 MNHEY and CDR2 SMNVEV (reference sequence). This CDR3 spans 14 amino acids.

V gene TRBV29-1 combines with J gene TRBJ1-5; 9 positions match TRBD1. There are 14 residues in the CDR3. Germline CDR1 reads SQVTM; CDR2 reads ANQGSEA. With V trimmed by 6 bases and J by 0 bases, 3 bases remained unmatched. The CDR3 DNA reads TGCAGCGTAGGGACAGGGAATAGCAATCAGCCCCAGCATTTT. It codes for CSVGTGNSNQPQHF.

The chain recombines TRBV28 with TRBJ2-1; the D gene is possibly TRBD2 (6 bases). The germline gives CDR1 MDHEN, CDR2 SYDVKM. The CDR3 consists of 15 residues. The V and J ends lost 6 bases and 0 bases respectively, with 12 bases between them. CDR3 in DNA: TGTGCCAGCAGCTTGGGCGGGAACTCCTACAATGAGCAGTTCTTC. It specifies CASSLGGNSYNEQFF.

Written as DNA, the CDR3 is TGTGCCAGCAGTTTAAGTGCAGGGCGAACCTACGAGCAGTACTTC. This gives the protein CASSLSAGRTYEQYF. The chain joins TRBV27 to TRBJ2-7; D might be TRBD1 (5 bases). Deletions cut 2 bases from V and 2 bases from J, with 13 bases between. Per the germline V gene, CDR1 is MNHEY and CDR2 is SMNVEV (reference sequence). The length of the CDR3 is 15 residues.